These 28 T cell receptor beta chains were all obtained from the same sample, sequenced in a study of blood T cell repertoires in COVID-19. The method was immunoSEQ multiplex PCR; TCRdb's version includes in-frame clones alone and lacks a portion of them. This table holds approximately 120,000 clones, 85% found once. Sequenced input: peripheral blood. The receptors stem from a human donor in a cohort sampled during active COVID-19.

V usage is TRBV11-2 and J usage is TRBJ2-5; TRBD2 matches at 8 bases. The CDR3 is made up of 15 amino acids. Germline CDR1 reads SGHAT; CDR2 reads FQNNGV. V lost 2 bases to trimming and J lost 5 bases; unmatched junction nucleotides: 7. The CDR3 region has the DNA TGTGCCAGCAGCTTATTCGCGGGACTAGGGGAGACCCAGTACTTC. Translating it yields CASSLFAGLGETQYF.

DNA for the CDR3: TGCAGCGTTGATCCATGGACAGGGGTGGATGGCTACACCTTC. It yields the protein CSVDPWTGVDGYTF. The V gene is TRBV29-1, the J gene TRBJ1-2; 9 bases agree with TRBD1. The CDR3 runs 14 residues. V was clipped by 3 bases and J by 6 bases; unmatched bases: 8. Germline assignment: CDR1 SQVTM and CDR2 ANQGSEA. The full variable domain, rest sourced from reference TRBV29-1 and TRBJ1-2, is SAVISQKPSRDICQRGTSLTIQCQVDSQVTMMFWYRQQPGQSLTLIATANQGSEATYESGFVIDKFPISRPNLTFSTLTVSNMSPEDSSIYLCSVDPWTGVDGYTFGSGTRLTVV.

This clone was picked up one time. The chain has TRBV7-9 and TRBJ1-4; D gene uncertain. Trimming removed 4 bases at V and 10 bases at J, with 22 bases between. The V gene's germline CDR1 is SEHNR and CDR2 FQNEAQ (reference sequence). The CDR3 spans 16 residues. The CDR3 sequence is CASSYASGTADPKLFF. The CDR3 DNA reads as TGTGCCAGCAGCTACGCCTCCGGCACAGCCGACCCAAAACTGTTTTTT.

The J gene is TRBJ2-1, the V gene TRBV5-4; D might be TRBD2 (6 bases). Trimming cost V 0 bases and J 7 bases, with 17 bases left between them. Germline CDR1 reads SGHNT; CDR2 reads YYREEE (reference sequence). The CDR3 covers 16 residues. The CDR3 nucleotides are TGTGCCAGCAGCTTGGCCTCGCGGGGCGGTGGGAATGAGCAGTTCTTC. Translating it yields CASSLASRGGGNEQFF.

This clone was detected only once. The J gene is TRBJ2-2, the V gene TRBV5-1; 8 bases match TRBD1. CDR1 and CDR2 from the germline V gene are SGHRS and YFSETQ. The CDR3 contains 19 residues. V trimming: 4 bases; J trimming: 3 bases; junction bases outside the gene matches: 17. CDR3: CASSLTVQAEQGDTGELFF. The DNA for the CDR3 is TGCGCCAGCAGCCTGACCGTCCAGGCGGAACAGGGGGACACCGGGGAGCTGTTTTTT.

V is TRBV5-1 and J is TRBJ1-2; tentatively, D is TRBD1 (6 bases). Trimming pared 4 bases from V and 5 bases from J, leaving 12 bases between. Germline V gene data show CDR1 as SGHRS and CDR2 as YFSETQ. This CDR3 has 13 residues. The DNA for the CDR3 is TGCGCCAGCAGCCCAGGGGATAGGTATGGCTACACCTTC. Its translation: CASSPGDRYGYTF.

This clone was seen just once. The chain employs TRBV5-6 and TRBJ2-7, with D uncertain. The CDR3 runs 14 residues. Trimming cost V 5 bases and J 5 bases, with 17 bases left between them. The germline CDR1 and CDR2 sequences are SGHDT and YYEEEE. In DNA, the CDR3 is TGTGCCAGCAGGGGCCCGAGACAAAGACACGAGCAGTACGTC. The encoded protein is CASRGPRQRHEQYV.

This rearrangement joins TRBV5-1 to TRBJ2-1, with a tentative D call TRBD1 (6 bases). This CDR3 is 16 amino acids long. V was clipped by 4 bases and J by 10 bases, with 24 bases between them. CDR1 and CDR2 (germline): SGHRS, YFSETQ. The CDR3 loop reads CASSAQSRPDSGEQFF. CDR3 coding DNA: TGCGCCAGCAGCGCGCAAAGCAGGCCGGACAGTGGGGAGCAGTTCTTC.

The V gene is TRBV5-4, the J gene TRBJ2-3; 9 nucleotides agree with TRBD1. The V gene's germline CDR1 is SGHNT and CDR2 YYREEE (reference sequence). Losses at the gene ends were 2 bases for V and 4 bases for J; bases not matched to a gene: 8. The CDR3 is made up of 16 amino acids. CDR3 protein: CASSFSGGQGSDTQYF. CDR3 bases: TGTGCCAGCAGCTTTTCCGGAGGACAGGGGTCAGATACGCAGTATTTT.

This chain connects TRBV6-2 or TRBV6-3 to TRBJ2-1, with D possibly TRBD2 on 6 matching bases. The CDR3 sequence is 12 residues long. V lost 0 bases and J lost 13, with 10 bases in between. Per the germline V gene, CDR1 is MNHEY and CDR2 is SVGEGT. The CDR3 nucleotides are TGTGCCAGCAGTTACTCGGTAGCGGCTCAGTTCTTC. Protein: CASSYSVAAQFF.

The chain combines TRBV6-2 or TRBV6-3 with TRBJ2-3; D unclear. Germline CDR1 reads MNHEY; CDR2 reads SVGEGT. The CDR3 has 15 amino acids. Between the trimmed V and J ends, which lost 0 bases and 3 bases, there was a span of 10 bases. The CDR3 loop reads CASSYSLGRTDTQYF. The CDR3 coding sequence is TGTGCCAGCAGTTACTCCCTAGGCCGAACAGATACGCAGTATTTT.

The chain combines TRBV24-1 with TRBJ2-7; 11 bases are shared with TRBD2. The J segment lost 5 bases and the V segment lost 0 bases, leaving 5 bases of the junction unmatched. CDR1 is KGHDR, CDR2 SFDVKD, per germline. This CDR3 has 16 residues. The CDR3 DNA is TGTGCCACCAGTGATTTGACTAGCGGGAGATTCCACGAGCAGTACGTC. Amino acid sequence: CATSDLTSGRFHEQYV.

The chain links TRBV5-4 to TRBJ1-4; 10 bases line up with TRBD1. This CDR3 has 16 residues. V lost 0 bases, J lost 2 bases, and 1 base stayed unmatched. CDR1 and CDR2 (germline): SGHNT, YYREEE (reference sequence). Written as DNA, the CDR3 is TGTGCCAGCAGCTTGGGGACAGGGGGTACTAATGAAAAACTGTTTTTT. Protein product: CASSLGTGGTNEKLFF.

The chain employs TRBV11-2 and TRBJ2-5; TRBD2 aligns across 7 bases. CDR1 is SGHAT and CDR2 is FQNNGV in the germline V gene. This CDR3 has 14 residues. The ends lost 5 bases at V and 1 base at J; junction bases unmatched: 4. CDR3 sequence (DNA): TGTGCCAGCAGCGTTAGCGGGCCCCAAGAGACCCAGTACTTC. Translating it yields CASSVSGPQETQYF. Full variable domain (missing parts from reference TRBV11-2 and TRBJ2-5): EAGVAQSPRYKIIEKRQSVAFWCNPISGHATLYWYQQILGQGPKLLIQFQNNGVVDDSQLPKDRFSAERLKGVDSTLKIQPAKLEDSAVYLCASSVSGPQETQYFGPGTRLLVL.

The gene calls are TRBV27 and TRBJ2-5, with 9 bases identical to TRBD1. From germline, CDR1 is MNHEY and CDR2 SMNVEV (reference sequence). The CDR3 has 18 amino acids. With V trimmed by 5 bases and J by 5 bases, 18 bases remained unmatched. This chain's CDR3 is CASSLHTPGQGRNETQYF. CDR3 bases: TGTGCCAGCAGTCTACATACTCCGGGACAGGGAAGGAACGAGACCCAGTACTTC.

The chain recombines TRBV7-3 with TRBJ2-6, with D possibly TRBD1 on 6 matching bases. Germline loops: CDR1 SGHTA, CDR2 FQGTGA. V lost 5 bases and J lost 4, with 15 bases in between. CDR3 length: 16 amino acids. CDR3 protein: CASSPRGQEGANVLTF. The CDR3 DNA reads as TGTGCCAGCAGCCCCAGGGGTCAGGAGGGGGCCAACGTCCTGACTTTC.

The chain recombines TRBV30 with TRBJ1-5; 9 bases are shared with TRBD1. V lost 2 bases and J lost 5; bases outside the gene matches: 4. The CDR3 covers 14 residues. In germline, CDR1 is GTSNPN, CDR2 SVGIG (reference sequence). The CDR3 is CAWSSDRGDQPQHF. The DNA for the CDR3 is TGTGCCTGGAGTTCGGACAGGGGAGATCAGCCCCAGCATTTT. Drawing the rest from reference TRBV30 and TRBJ1-5, the complete variable domain is SQTIHQWPATLVQPVGSPLSLECTVEGTSNPNLYWYRQAAGRGLQLLFYSVGIGQISSEVPQNLSASRPQDRQFILSSKKLLLSDSGFYLCAWSSDRGDQPQHFGDGTRLSIL.

The rearrangement links TRBV20-1 to TRBJ1-4; TRBD1 might be the D (5 bases). CDR3 length: 15 residues. Trimming removed 3 bases at V and 0 bases at J, with 11 bases between. The V gene's germline CDR1 is DFQATT and CDR2 SNEGSKA (reference sequence). CDR3 sequence reads: CSASRGPATNEKLFF. CDR3 in DNA: TGCAGTGCTAGTAGGGGTCCTGCAACTAATGAAAAACTGTTTTTT.

The V gene is TRBV10-3, the J gene TRBJ2-6, with D possibly being TRBD2 (5 bases). Germline V gene lookup returns CDR1 ENHRY and CDR2 SYGVKD. The CDR3 has 16 amino acids. V lost 5 bases, J lost 1 base, and 12 bases lay in between. The CDR3 is CAISQTPGSGANVLTF. DNA for the CDR3: TGTGCCATCAGTCAGACACCGGGGTCTGGGGCCAACGTCCTGACTTTC.

The V gene is TRBV12-3 or TRBV12-4, the J gene TRBJ1-1, with D perhaps TRBD1 (5 bases). CDR3 length equals 13 residues. Trimming left V 7 bases short and J 0 bases short, with 9 bases between. The CDR3, as DNA: TGTGCCAGCACCCGACAGATGAACACTGAAGCTTTCTTT. Residues: CASTRQMNTEAFF.

The chain uses TRBV5-1 and TRBJ2-1, with 11 nucleotides matching TRBD2. The V and J ends lost 2 bases and 7 bases, in that order; junction bases with no gene match: 5. This CDR3 comprises 15 residues. Germline-derived CDR1 and CDR2 are SGHRS and YFSETQ. The CDR3 DNA reads as TGCGCCAGCAGCTTACTAGCGGGAGCGGGTAATGAGCAGTTCTTC. Protein product: CASSLLAGAGNEQFF.

In this sample, this clone turned up once. CDR3 in amino acids: CASRTSPNKQFF. The DNA for the CDR3 is TGTGCCAGCAGGACTAGTCCTAACAAGCAGTTCTTC. The chain has TRBV19 and TRBJ2-1; 7 positions match TRBD2. The germline CDR1 and CDR2 sequences are LNHDA and SQIVND (reference sequence). This CDR3 spans 12 amino acids. With V trimmed by 9 bases and J by 11 bases, 10 bases remained unmatched.

This rearrangement joins TRBV2 to TRBJ2-1; TRBD2 matches 7 bases. V was clipped by 5 bases and J by 1 base; unmatched bases: 5. The CDR3 has 15 residues. From germline, CDR1 is SNHLY and CDR2 FYNNEI. DNA of the CDR3: TGTGCCAGCAGTATGCTAGCGGCTTCCTACAATGAGCAGTTCTTC. It translates to CASSMLAASYNEQFF.

The V and J genes are TRBV5-4 and TRBJ1-2; 8 nucleotides line up with TRBD1. Germline assignment: CDR1 SGHNT and CDR2 YYREEE (reference sequence). The junction had 9 bases not matched to a gene; V was cut back by 0 bases and J by 8 bases. CDR3 size: 15 residues. The CDR3 region has the DNA TGTGCCAGCAGCTTGGGGACAGGGTTCTCCGAGGGCTACACCTTC. Encoded protein: CASSLGTGFSEGYTF.

This chain connects TRBV27 to TRBJ2-1; D possibly corresponds to TRBD2 (6 bases). The CDR3 totals 14 residues. Trimming shortened V by 6 bases and J by 6 bases, and 15 bases separated the two germline ends. The germline V gene has CDR1 MNHEY and CDR2 SMNVEV (reference sequence). For the CDR3, the DNA is TGTGCCAGCAGGCCTATGACTAGATTCAATGAGCAGTTCTTC. Translated, it gives CASRPMTRFNEQFF.

The CDR3 region has the DNA TGTGCCAGCAGTTTCGGTCAGCCCCAGCATTTT. Translated, it gives CASSFGQPQHF. The rearrangement uses TRBV12-3 or TRBV12-4 and TRBJ1-5, with D uncertain. The V end lost 3 bases, the J end lost 6 bases, and 3 bases lay between the germline ends. CDR3 length equals 11 residues.

The V and J genes are TRBV9 and TRBJ1-3, with D possibly being TRBD1 (6 bases). Trimming cost V 0 bases and J 0 bases, with 10 bases left between them. Per the germline V gene, CDR1 is SGDLS and CDR2 is YYNGEE. The CDR3 length is 16 residues. The CDR3 loop is CASSVEGEGSGNTIYF. The CDR3 nucleotides read TGTGCCAGCAGCGTAGAGGGGGAGGGCTCTGGAAACACCATATATTTT.

In this sample, this clone turned up once. V is TRBV6-2 or TRBV6-3 and J is TRBJ1-5, with TRBD1 matching over 7 bases. This CDR3 has 14 amino acids. J lost 0 bases, V lost 5 bases, and 1 base had no gene match. The germline V gene has CDR1 MNHEY and CDR2 SVGEGT. This chain's CDR3 is CASSTGVSNQPQHF. CDR3 in DNA: TGTGCCAGCAGTACAGGGGTTAGCAATCAGCCCCAGCATTTT.